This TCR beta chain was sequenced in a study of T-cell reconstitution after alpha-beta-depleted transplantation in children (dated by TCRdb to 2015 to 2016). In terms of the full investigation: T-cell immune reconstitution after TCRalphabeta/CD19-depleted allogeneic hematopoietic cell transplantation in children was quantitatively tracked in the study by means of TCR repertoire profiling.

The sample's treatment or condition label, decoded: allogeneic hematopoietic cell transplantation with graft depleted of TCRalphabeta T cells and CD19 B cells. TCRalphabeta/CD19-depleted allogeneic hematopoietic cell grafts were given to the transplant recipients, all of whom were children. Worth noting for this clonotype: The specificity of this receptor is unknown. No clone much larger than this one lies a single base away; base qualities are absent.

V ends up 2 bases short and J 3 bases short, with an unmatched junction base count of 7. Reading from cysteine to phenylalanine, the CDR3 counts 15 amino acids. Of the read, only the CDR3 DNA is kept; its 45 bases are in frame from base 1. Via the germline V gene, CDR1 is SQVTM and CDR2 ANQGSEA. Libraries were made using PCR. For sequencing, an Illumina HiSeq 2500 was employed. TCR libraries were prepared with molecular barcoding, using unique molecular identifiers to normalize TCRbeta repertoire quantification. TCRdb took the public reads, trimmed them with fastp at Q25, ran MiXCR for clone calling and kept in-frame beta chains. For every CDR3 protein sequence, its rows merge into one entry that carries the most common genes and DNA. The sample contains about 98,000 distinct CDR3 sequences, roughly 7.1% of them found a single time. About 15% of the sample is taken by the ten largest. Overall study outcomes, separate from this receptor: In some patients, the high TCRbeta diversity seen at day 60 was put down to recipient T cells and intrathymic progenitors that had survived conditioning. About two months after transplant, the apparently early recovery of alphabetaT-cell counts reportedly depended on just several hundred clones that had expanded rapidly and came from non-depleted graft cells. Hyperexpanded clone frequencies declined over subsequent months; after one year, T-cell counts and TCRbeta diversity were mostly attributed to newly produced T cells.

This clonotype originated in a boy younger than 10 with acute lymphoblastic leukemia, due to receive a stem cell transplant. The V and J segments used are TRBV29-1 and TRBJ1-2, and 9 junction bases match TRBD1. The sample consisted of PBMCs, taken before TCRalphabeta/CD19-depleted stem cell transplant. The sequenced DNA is TGCAGCGTTGAACTTACAGGGGGCAGGGACTATGGCTACACCTTC. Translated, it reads CSVELTGGRDYGYTF.